By share, the clone carrying this T cell receptor beta chain ranks as medium-sized. This sample is part of a study of T cells after posttransplantation cyclophosphamide. Profiled with immunoSEQ multiplex PCR; TCRdb holds only in-frame clones, not every one. The sample holds some 37,000 clones, and no clone turns up only once. The CDR3 totals 15 residues. The V and J ends lost 5 bases and 7 bases, in that order; junction bases with no gene match: 6. The germline gives CDR1 SEHNR, CDR2 FQNEAQ (reference sequence). The clonotype was recovered from a girl under 18 in good health, CMV-negative, and a related stem cell transplant donor. The material sequenced was PBMCs. The chain recombines TRBV7-9 with TRBJ1-4; 11 nucleotides line up with TRBD1. The CDR3 DNA is TGTGCCAGCAGCAGAGGACAGGGGGCTGGTGAAAAACTGTTTTTT. It encodes CASSRGQGAGEKLFF.